Included here is one T cell receptor beta chain sequence, with context. This sample also contains other DNA sequences that code for the same CDR3. This sample stems from a study of T cells in tumors after PD-1 blockade. Background on the study: A subset received ongoing vismodegib 150 mg daily alongside anti-PD-1 therapy.

Profiled with immunoSEQ multiplex PCR; TCRdb holds only in-frame clones, not every one. This repertoire shows 40,000 to 55,000 clones, 79% found once; its top ten account for 16%. The V gene lost 0 bases and the J gene lost 0 bases, with 7 bases spanning the gap. The CDR3 is made up of 15 amino acids. Germline CDR1 and CDR2: SGHRS and YFSETQ. Source: PBMCs, taken before anti-PD-1 treatment. The rearrangement joins TRBV5-1 to TRBJ1-3, with D unclear. The TCR sequence derives from a human donor with basal cell carcinoma. CDR3 region: CASSLGSNSGNTIYF. The CDR3 region has the DNA TGCGCCAGCAGCTTGGGTAGCAACTCTGGAAACACCATATATTTT.